What follows are 20 T cell receptor beta chains derived from one specimen sequenced in a study of PD-1 blockade in classical Hodgkin lymphoma. The protocol was immunoSEQ multiplex PCR, while the TCRdb copy is restricted to in-frame clones and leaves out a portion. This table has approximately 99,000 clones, 80% to 90% appearing once. Each patient relapsed following autologous stem cell transplantation, and prior brentuximab vedotin exposure differed. The sequencing used peripheral blood mononuclear cells (PBMCs), collected before the second cycle of nivolumab. These receptors were taken from a human donor with classical Hodgkin lymphoma.

The chain links TRBV28 to TRBJ2-7; D ambiguous. Germline CDR1 MDHEN, CDR2 SYDVKM. The CDR3 has 15 residues. V was pared by 3 bases and J by 2 bases, with 14 bases between. The CDR3 sequence is CASSFPSGNTYEQYF. CDR3 bases: TGTGCCAGCAGTTTCCCCTCGGGTAATACCTACGAGCAGTACTTC.

The chain recombines TRBV18 with TRBJ2-5; no definite D call. The CDR3 is 13 amino acids. Trimming left V 5 bases short and J 0 bases short, with 7 bases between. Germline V gene sequence: CDR1 KGHSH, CDR2 LQKENI. CDR3 amino acids: CASSSDYQETQYF. As DNA, the CDR3 is TGTGCCAGCTCATCTGACTACCAAGAGACCCAGTACTTC.

This sequence joins TRBV6-6 and TRBJ2-5; D remains unclear. CDR3 size: 13 residues. V lost 4 bases and J lost 5, with 11 bases in between. CDR1 and CDR2 from the germline V gene are MNHNY and SVGAGI (reference sequence). This CDR3 is CASSSGLWETQYF. In DNA form, the CDR3 reads TGTGCCAGCAGTTCAGGTCTATGGGAGACCCAGTACTTC.

This chain connects TRBV29-1 to TRBJ2-1; maybe TRBD1 (5 bases). Per germline, CDR1 SQVTM and CDR2 ANQGSEA. The CDR3 spans 16 residues. With 0 bases removed from V and 5 bases from J, the gap between germline ends came to 17 bases. The CDR3 here is CSVEEFGMGLNNEQFF. In DNA, the CDR3 is TGCAGCGTTGAAGAGTTTGGTATGGGGCTGAACAATGAGCAGTTCTTC.

This clone was found once. The chain combines TRBV25-1 with TRBJ2-7; D unclear. Trimming took 2 bases from V and 0 from J, leaving 5 bases between them. The CDR3 runs 13 residues. Germline V gene lookup returns CDR1 MGHDK and CDR2 SYGVNS. For the CDR3, the DNA is TGTGCCAGCAGTGAAGGTCCCTCCTACGAGCAGTACTTC. Translation: CASSEGPSYEQYF.

The CDR3: CASSRLAGVEQFF. The CDR3 nucleotides are TGTGCCAGTAGCCGGCTAGCGGGAGTTGAGCAGTTCTTC. The chain couples TRBV19 to TRBJ2-1, with 10 bases that match TRBD2. Germline loops: CDR1 LNHDA, CDR2 SQIVND (reference sequence). This CDR3 has 13 residues. V shed 6 bases, J shed 9 bases, and the junction held 5 bases outside the gene matches.

The V and J genes are TRBV6-5 and TRBJ1-1; D possibly corresponds to TRBD1 (5 bases). Trimming cost V 0 bases and J 4 bases, with 15 bases left between them. The CDR3 runs to 16 residues. The germline gives CDR1 MNHEY, CDR2 SVGAGI. CDR3 region: CASSYSGQGRATEAFF. The CDR3, as DNA: TGTGCCAGCAGTTACTCAGGGCAGGGTCGGGCCACTGAAGCTTTCTTT.

The V and J genes are TRBV5-1 and TRBJ2-1, with 8 nucleotides matching TRBD2. Germline V lookup: CDR1 SGHRS, CDR2 YFSETQ. The CDR3 loop spans 16 amino acids. Losses at the gene ends were 1 base for V and 12 bases for J; bases not matched to a gene: 15. The CDR3 reads CASSLHPGLVVEGQFF. Here the CDR3 DNA reads TGCGCCAGCAGCTTGCACCCGGGACTAGTAGTTGAAGGGCAGTTCTTC.

The chain links TRBV7-6 to TRBJ2-3, with D perhaps TRBD2 (5 bases). The CDR3 loop spans 16 amino acids. Germline V gene lookup returns CDR1 SGHVS and CDR2 FNYEAQ. The ends were cut back, 5 bases at V and 0 bases at J, with 15 bases in the middle. The CDR3 DNA is TGTGCCAGCAGCCCCGAATCGGGATTGAGCACAGATACGCAGTATTTT. This gives the protein CASSPESGLSTDTQYF.

The V gene is TRBV6-5, the J gene TRBJ2-2, with D possibly being TRBD2 (6 bases). The CDR3 length is 16 residues. CDR1 and CDR2 from the germline V gene are MNHEY and SVGAGI. The germline V and J ends were trimmed by 2 bases and 3 bases, with 13 bases remaining between them. Written as DNA, the CDR3 is TGTGCCAGCAGTTACCTATCTAGCGAGTACACCGGGGAGCTGTTTTTT. It is translated as CASSYLSSEYTGELFF.

This sequence joins TRBV19 and TRBJ1-1; no firm D call. This CDR3 has 16 residues. V was shortened by 5 bases and J by 1 base, with 17 bases between the two germline ends. CDR1 LNHDA and CDR2 SQIVND come from the germline V gene (reference sequence). The CDR3, as DNA: TGTGCCAGTAGTTTATTACCCTCACCGGCGAACACTGAAGCTTTCTTT. Amino acids: CASSLLPSPANTEAFF.

The chain employs TRBV7-9 and TRBJ2-5; D might be TRBD1 (6 bases). The closer fit of TRBJ2-7 to the DNA end suggests the J call may be wrong. Germline lookup yields CDR1 SEHNR and CDR2 FQNEAQ (reference sequence). There are 15 residues in the CDR3. The CDR3 bases are TGTGCCAGCAGCTTGACCATGGACAGCTCCTACGAGCAGTACTTC. This codes for CASSLTMDSSYEQYF.

V usage is TRBV7-6 and J usage is TRBJ2-1, with 12 bases lining up with TRBD2. V lost 3 bases to trimming and J lost 5 bases; unmatched junction nucleotides: 2. Germline assignment: CDR1 SGHVS and CDR2 FNYEAQ. CDR3 length equals 15 residues. CDR3 in amino acids: CASSLGLAGNNEQFF. CDR3 DNA: TGTGCCAGCAGCTTGGGACTAGCGGGCAACAATGAGCAGTTCTTC.

This clone was seen only once. V gene TRBV28 combines with J gene TRBJ2-7; 11 nucleotides align to TRBD1. The V and J ends lost 5 bases and 3 bases, in that order; junction bases with no gene match: 6. CDR3 length: 15 amino acids. Germline V gene data show CDR1 as MDHEN and CDR2 as SYDVKM. The CDR3 DNA sequence: TGTGCCAGCAGTACGCCGGGGACAGGGGGCTACGAGCAGTACTTC. It translates to CASSTPGTGGYEQYF.

About this clone itself: Other DNA sequences in this specimen translate into the identical CDR3. The V call is TRBV28, the J call TRBJ1-2, with 8 bases aligning to TRBD1. J lost 8 bases, V lost 2 bases, and 7 bases had no gene match. Germline-derived CDR1 and CDR2 are MDHEN and SYDVKM. This CDR3 has 14 amino acids. The CDR3 protein is CASSLGQGARGYTF. CDR3 DNA sequence: TGTGCCAGCAGTTTAGGGCAGGGGGCAAGGGGCTACACCTTC.

The chain couples TRBV9 to TRBJ2-1; 14 nucleotides align to TRBD2. The germline V gene encodes CDR1 SGDLS and CDR2 YYNGEE. Trimming cost V 2 bases and J 8 bases; bases outside gene matches: 3. The CDR3 contains 15 residues. DNA for the CDR3: TGTGCCAGCAGCGTTGGGACTAGCGGGAGCGATGAGCAGTTCTTC. This codes for CASSVGTSGSDEQFF.

The chain joins TRBV29-1 to TRBJ2-5; D is possibly TRBD2 (6 bases). There are 12 residues in the CDR3. Germline V gives CDR1 SQVTM, CDR2 ANQGSEA. V dropped 4 bases and J dropped 5 bases, with 11 bases sitting between them. The CDR3 nucleotides read TGCAGCGTTGGGGCCGGAGGGGAGACCCAGTACTTC. Translation: CSVGAGGETQYF. The whole variable domain, filled in from reference TRBV29-1 and TRBJ2-5, reads SAVISQKPSRDICQRGTSLTIQCQVDSQVTMMFWYRQQPGQSLTLIATANQGSEATYESGFVIDKFPISRPNLTFSTLTVSNMSPEDSSIYLCSVGAGGETQYFGPGTRLLVL.

This clone was recorded once. This sequence joins TRBV11-2 and TRBJ2-1, with D hard to call. The CDR3 extends over 11 amino acids. Between the trimmed V and J ends, which lost 4 bases and 7 bases, there was a span of 5 bases. CDR1 and CDR2 from the germline V gene are SGHAT and FQNNGV. The DNA of the CDR3 is TGTGCCAGCAGCTCCTGGAATGAGCAGTTCTTC. It codes for CASSSWNEQFF. The full variable domain, with the rest looked up from reference TRBV11-2 and TRBJ2-1, is EAGVAQSPRYKIIEKRQSVAFWCNPISGHATLYWYQQILGQGPKLLIQFQNNGVVDDSQLPKDRFSAERLKGVDSTLKIQPAKLEDSAVYLCASSSWNEQFFGPGTRLTVL.

The chain is built from TRBV5-4 and TRBJ1-2; D is ambiguous. This CDR3 is 14 amino acids long. V lost 0 bases and J 1 base, leaving 7 bases between the germline ends. CDR1 is SGHNT, CDR2 YYREEE, per germline (reference sequence). The CDR3 sequence: CASSLGQINYGYTF. CDR3 bases: TGTGCCAGCAGCTTGGGGCAGATTAACTATGGCTACACCTTC.

This rearrangement joins TRBV9 to TRBJ1-6; D might be TRBD1 (6 bases). The CDR3 is 16 residues long. Per germline, CDR1 SGDLS and CDR2 YYNGEE. V was shortened by 4 bases and J by 6 bases, with 17 bases between the two germline ends. CDR3 sequence: CASSSRQELGNSPLHF. The CDR3 coding sequence is TGTGCCAGCAGCTCCCGACAGGAGTTGGGTAATTCACCCCTCCACTTT.